The clone carrying this TCR beta chain was seen just once. Its antigen is not known. In the study's own analysis: Filtering differed since immunoSEQ provided only junctions, with no quality scores. TCRdb keeps only in-frame clones here, not all; method: immunoSEQ multiplex PCR. V and J calls and clone size are copied from that table; D and trimming were computed from the DNA. The sample consists of roughly 1,500,000 clones, approximately 98% of them appearing once. The record originates from a study of shared clonotypes between healthy human individuals. Findings and caveats of the study: Only a few donors were included, so the genetic and exposure-history diversity represented was limited. Large sequencing depth failed to make sorted-subset sequencing complete, rarefaction showed.

The V segment lost 10 bases and the J segment 7 bases; nucleotides outside the gene matches: 13. The germline V gene has CDR1 MNHNY and CDR2 SVGAGI (reference sequence). The CDR3 totals 14 residues. The sequenced material came from naive CD4+ T cells sorted from blood. Subset given: CD45RA+ positively selected. This TCR was recovered from a man aged 25-45 years in good health. J is TRBJ1-2 and V is TRBV6-6; 9 bases match TRBD1. The CDR3 spells CATAGTGTSGGYTF. CDR3 bases: TGTGCCACGGCCGGGACAGGGACTTCTGGTGGCTACACCTTC.